These T cell receptor beta chains were read from a single sample in a study of blood T cell repertoires in COVID-19. Clones were read by immunoSEQ multiplex PCR, and TCRdb kept only the in-frame ones, dropping some. The data hold over 150,000 clones, with more than 75% observed a single time. The specimen sequenced was peripheral blood. The receptors derive from a man aged 18 to 30 with acute or convalescent COVID-19. Both conserved end residues are part of each CDR3. D genes are given only for firm matches. Rows give clone size only sometimes, using once, few, many, or a class for an expanded clone.

.,TRBV6-5,.,14,TRBJ2-1,TGTGCCAGCAGTCAGGAGCGGGCCTACAATGAGCAGTTCTTC,CASSQERAYNEQFF
.,TRBV27,TRBD1,17,TRBJ1-4,TGTGCCAGCAGTCCCGAAGGCAGACAGGGGAGAGGAGAAAAACTGTTTTTT,CASSPEGRQGRGEKLFF
.,TRBV5-1,TRBD1,15,TRBJ2-1,TGCGCCAGCAGCTCCCGGGACAGGGTGTTGAATGAGCAGTTCTTC,CASSSRDRVLNEQFF
.,TRBV4-1,.,16,TRBJ2-5,TGCGCCAGCACCTCAAGATATGGGGAGATGGGAGAGACCCAGTACTTC,CASTSRYGEMGETQYF
.,TRBV30,.,13,TRBJ1-2,TGTGCCTGGAGTCCAACAGAGGGCTATGGCTACACCTTC,CAWSPTEGYGYTF
once,TRBV18,.,18,TRBJ1-5,TGTGCCAGCTCAGGGACTTATCGGCGGGGTACTTCCAATCAGCCCCAGCATTTT,CASSGTYRRGTSNQPQHF
few,TRBV5-1,TRBD1,14,TRBJ2-7,TGCGCCAGCAGCTTGGGACAGGGGCCCTACGAGCAGTACTTC,CASSLGQGPYEQYF
.,TRBV28,.,16,TRBJ1-5,TGTGCCAGCAGTTCTATAGTCAGGGATAGCAATCAGCCCCAGCATTTT,CASSSIVRDSNQPQHF
.,TRBV19,.,12,TRBJ1-3,TGTGCCAGTTTGACAGAAAGGAACACCATATATTTT,CASLTERNTIYF
.,TRBV6-5,TRBD1,14,TRBJ1-2,TGTGCCAGCAGCCGACAGGGGAACAACTATGGCTACACCTTC,CASSRQGNNYGYTF
.,TRBV19,.,15,TRBJ2-1,TGTGCCAGTAGTATAGGTCAGAACAACTACAATGAGCAGTTCTTC,CASSIGQNNYNEQFF
.,TRBV10-1,TRBD1,15,TRBJ2-5,TGCGCCAGCAGACACAGGGGGCGAGGGCAAGAGACCCAGTACTTC,CASRHRGRGQETQYF
once,TRBV13,TRBD1,16,TRBJ1-5,TGTGCCAGCAGCCGAAAGGGACAGATAAATAATCAGCCCCAGCATTTT,CASSRKGQINNQPQHF
.,TRBV19,TRBD2,14,TRBJ2-7,TGTGCCAGTAGCTCGACTAGCGGGTCCTACGAGCAGTACTTC,CASSSTSGSYEQYF
.,TRBV4-1,.,13,TRBJ2-7,TGCGCCAGCAGCCCGGACAGTACCTACGAGCAGTACTTC,CASSPDSTYEQYF
.,TRBV2,.,17,TRBJ2-7,TGTGCCAGCAAGCGGGTAGGGGCAGGGGGGCATCTCTACGAGCAGTACTTC,CASKRVGAGGHLYEQYF
.,TRBV9,.,16,TRBJ2-2,TGTGCCAGCAGCCCCCGAGCCCGGGCGAACACCGGGGAGCTGTTTTTT,CASSPRARANTGELFF
.,TRBV6-5,TRBD1,14,TRBJ2-7,TGTGCCAGCAGAAAACAGGGGGGCAACTACGAGCAGTACTTC,CASRKQGGNYEQYF
.,TRBV11-2,.,14,TRBJ2-7,TGTGCCAGCAGCTTAGTAGGCAGGATCTACGAGCAGTACTTC,CASSLVGRIYEQYF
.,TRBV27,.,16,TRBJ1-6,TGTGCCAGCAGTTTCTGGATGTTCGAGGGAAATTCACCCCTCCACTTT,CASSFWMFEGNSPLHF
.,TRBV10-1,TRBD1,15,TRBJ1-4,TGCGCCAGCAGTGAGTCGACAGGGGGACCGGAAAAACTGTTTTTT,CASSESTGGPEKLFF
few,TRBV9,.,16,TRBJ2-4,TGTGCCAGCAGCGTAGAGATCGGAGTAGCCAAAAACATTCAGTACTTC,CASSVEIGVAKNIQYF
few,TRBV30,.,15,TRBJ1-2,TGTGCCTGGAGTGACCCCCCGAAAGGGGCGCATGGCTACACCTTC,CAWSDPPKGAHGYTF
.,TRBV5-5,.,13,TRBJ2-1,TGTGCCAGCAGCTTGACGGCCGGAGTTGAGCAGTTCTTC,CASSLTAGVEQFF
.,TRBV5-1,.,11,TRBJ2-7,TGCGCCAGCAGCTTGCGCTACGAGCAGTACTTC,CASSLRYEQYF
.,TRBV9,TRBD1,17,TRBJ1-1,TGTGCCAGCAACGTAGGATTGGGGGACAGGGGTCGTTCTGAAGCTTTCTTT,CASNVGLGDRGRSEAFF
.,TRBV6-5,.,15,TRBJ1-1,TGTGCCAGCAGAGCGGACAGCTTTATGAACACTGAAGCTTTCTTT,CASRADSFMNTEAFF
once,TRBV30,.,13,TRBJ1-6,TGTGCCTGGAGCCCAACAGGGAATTCACCCCTCCACTTT,CAWSPTGNSPLHF
.,TRBV7-6,.,16,TRBJ2-3,TGTGCCAGCAGCCAACAGGTAGCGGCCGGCACAGATACGCAGTATTTT,CASSQQVAAGTDTQYF
.,TRBV2,TRBD2,19,TRBJ2-1,TGTGCCAGCGGGATCTCAAAAGCGGGGGGGATCAGCTCCTACAATGAGCAGTTCTTC,CASGISKAGGISSYNEQFF
.,TRBV3-1/TRBV3-2,.,14,TRBJ2-3,TGTGCCAGCAGCCAAGTCCCTGGCACAGATACGCAGTATTTT,CASSQVPGTDTQYF
.,TRBV18,TRBD1,14,TRBJ2-5,TGTGCCAGCTCACTGACAGGGGCGCAAGAGACCCAGTACTTC,CASSLTGAQETQYF
.,TRBV7-9,.,14,TRBJ1-2,TGTGCCAGCAGCTTAGGTGGAGTTAACTATGGCTACACCTTC,CASSLGGVNYGYTF
.,TRBV27,TRBD1,16,TRBJ2-4,TGTGCCAGCAGTAGACAGGGGGTGGTCGACAAAAACATTCAGTACTTC,CASSRQGVVDKNIQYF
.,TRBV19,.,13,TRBJ2-7,TGTGCCAGTAGTATTTCTCAGGGGCACAAGCAGTACTTC,CASSISQGHKQYF
.,TRBV7-9,.,15,TRBJ2-3,TGTGCCAGCACCCAGCAGGGTTCAAGCACAGATACGCAGTATTTT,CASTQQGSSTDTQYF
.,TRBV5-4,TRBD2,13,TRBJ2-3,TGTGCCAGCAGGGGCGGGAGGACAGATACGCAGTATTTT,CASRGGRTDTQYF
once,TRBV6-5,.,15,TRBJ1-3,TGTGCCAGCAGCCTATCTTGGGCCCGACGAAACACCATATATTTT,CASSLSWARRNTIYF
.,TRBV5-1,TRBD1,15,TRBJ1-5,TGCGCCAGCAGCTTTGACGCGACAGGGGATCAGCCCCAGCATTTT,CASSFDATGDQPQHF
.,TRBV29-1,TRBD1,14,TRBJ2-5,TGCAGCGCGGGGACAGGGGACACCCAAGAGACCCAGTACTTC,CSAGTGDTQETQYF
.,TRBV7-8,TRBD1,20,TRBJ1-4,TGTGCCAGCAGCTTAGATCTAAGGGACAGGGGTTCTGGAACTAATGAAAAACTGTTTTTT,CASSLDLRDRGSGTNEKLFF
.,TRBV6-1,.,17,TRBJ2-7,TGTGCCAGCAGTGTCCAAGTCGACAGCCTGGAGTCCTACGAGCAGTACTTC,CASSVQVDSLESYEQYF
.,TRBV10-2,.,14,TRBJ2-7,TGCGCCACCGGACCCAGTACAGGGCGCTACGAGCAGTACTTC,CATGPSTGRYEQYF